This T cell receptor (beta chain) is drawn from a study of cytomegalovirus exposure and HLA in healthy donors. Only a few counts were recorded for this clone. Repertoires were generated with immunoSEQ multiplex PCR, while TCRdb's copy carries only in-frame clones and drops some. Found here are 250,000 to 350,000 clones, 85% to 90% of them singletons; the top ten hold roughly 0.93%. The germline V and J ends were trimmed by 6 bases and 2 bases, with 10 bases remaining between them. The CDR3 spans 12 residues. Germline values: CDR1 SQVTM, CDR2 ANQGSEA. Material for sequencing was PBMCs. The V call is TRBV29-1, the J call TRBJ1-2, with no clear D. The sequence was obtained from a woman aged 18 to 35 in good health and CMV-seronegative. CDR3 region: CSVLLANYGYTF. The DNA of the CDR3 is TGCAGCGTACTATTGGCCAACTATGGCTACACCTTC.